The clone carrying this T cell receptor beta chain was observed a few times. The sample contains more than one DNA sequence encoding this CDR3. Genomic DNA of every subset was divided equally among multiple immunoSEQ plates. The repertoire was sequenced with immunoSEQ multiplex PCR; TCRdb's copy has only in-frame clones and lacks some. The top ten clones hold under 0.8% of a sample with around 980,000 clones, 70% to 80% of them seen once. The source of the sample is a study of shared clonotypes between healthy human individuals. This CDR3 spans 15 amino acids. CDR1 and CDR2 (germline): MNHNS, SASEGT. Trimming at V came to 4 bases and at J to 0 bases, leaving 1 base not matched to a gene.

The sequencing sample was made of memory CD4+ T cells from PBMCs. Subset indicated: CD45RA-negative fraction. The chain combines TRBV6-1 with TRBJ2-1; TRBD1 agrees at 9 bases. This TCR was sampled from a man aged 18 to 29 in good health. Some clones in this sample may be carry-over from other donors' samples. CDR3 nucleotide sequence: TGTGCCAGCAGTGGGGGACAGGGCTCCTACAATGAGCAGTTCTTC. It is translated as CASSGGQGSYNEQFF.